The subject of this entry is one T cell receptor beta chain. This clone was counted only a few times. Its target antigen remains unknown. No base-level quality is on record; no much larger clone is a single base apart. The data stem from a study of cytomegalovirus exposure and HLA in healthy donors (dated by TCRdb to between 2016 and 2019). Regarding the complete study: An earlier analysis of roughly 570 of the donors reported under 300 Gb of sequence data and around 110 million unique TCR beta sequences obtained from 180 million or so T cells. An early release that covered about 640 HLA-typed donors contained approximately 300 gigabases of sequencing data and tens of millions of unique TCR sequences. In a later genetic analysis, genome-wide SNP genotypes for about three fifths of the roughly 670 donors were used, and that subset was treated as a discovery cohort. The study combined high-throughput TCR immunosequencing, statistical association of individual TCRs with disease status, and machine learning to predict cytomegalovirus infection status. Donor age, sex, ethnicity and CMV serostatus were compiled together with the repertoire data. A later analysis re-analyzed previously published TCR beta repertoires from approximately 670 donors and added high-resolution HLA genotyping to study TCR occurrence patterns. The study aimed to test whether cataloging public T cell receptors could reveal signatures of past pathogen exposure. The number of donors typed differed by locus, with 629-630 for A, B, C, DRB1 and DQB1, 522 for DQA1, 600 to 610 for DPA1, and over 400 for DPB1. Along with the roughly 670-subject first cohort, a separate validation cohort of over a hundred different subjects was used. Of the roughly 400 genotyped donors, approximately 83% fell in the genetic ancestry cluster associated with self-reported Caucasian donors. Class I and class II HLA loci were covered by the typing at four-digit resolution. Among about 370 genotyped donors of the cohort, an average of roughly 230,000 unique TCR beta nucleotide sequences was sequenced per donor, of which about 18% were non-productive. Because of strong linkage in the cohort, roughly five DR-DQ haplotypes were treated as single units for association and clustering. Rather than using new phenotypic data, the later analysis identified candidate immune exposures from TCR beta sequences and from how often those sequences occurred across donors. Every repertoire in the discovery cohort had been generated on one and the same sequencing platform. In an earlier analysis of over 550 of the donors, high-throughput TCR beta sequencing was used to judge whether each TCR beta V gene segment behaved as functional or pseudogenic. The study profiled the T cell repertoires of hundreds of subjects by immunosequencing and related them to cytomegalovirus serostatus. What the research found in general, with its limitations: Compared with the roughly 710-donor mean, donors in an Asian-associated ancestry cluster had fewer N-insertions in productive TCRs, according to a later genetic analysis. When HLA alleles, especially DR and DQ, strongly co-occurred, TCR associations were difficult to assign to individual alleles. Because HLA typing was missing for some donors at each locus, association tests included only the typed subset. The authors suggested that the approach could potentially be generalized to other disease states and immunological phenotypes. A total of 164 TCR beta chains were listed by the study as associated with cytomegalovirus. In a later analysis, most CMV-associated TCR beta chains were found to appear HLA-restricted, with HLA associations seemingly driven largely by CMV exposure. The sequencing pipeline was judged likely to have produced a cluster of highly shared sequence variants as a technical artifact. Linkage disequilibrium might explain the correlated functional status among segregating V segments, but an unknown experimental factor could not be excluded. The only immune exposure information available for the cohort was CMV serostatus. In a later analysis, several top co-occurrence clusters were reported to appear linked to parvovirus B19, influenza, CMV and Epstein-Barr virus. Sequencing depth was assumed to be roughly uniform across donors in the presence/absence analyses, though that assumption may not hold. In a later analysis, some 17,000 TCR beta sequences were associated with specific HLA alleles at a false discovery rate of 0.05. According to a later analysis, TCR association rates differed among HLA loci, with DRB1 alleles showing the most associated TCRs and HLA-C alleles showing the fewest. In vitro tests confirmed that a few of the cytomegalovirus-associated TCR beta chains recognize cytomegalovirus antigens. In a later analysis, HLA-associated TCR beta chains were found to be more clonally expanded and to have lower generation probabilities than equally common non-associated chains. Cytomegalovirus status was reported to be diagnosed by the classifier with high specificity and sensitivity in both the original and validation cohorts. A further reported finding was that TCR beta sequences accurately predicted the HLA-A and HLA-B alleles for most subjects in the first cohort. This cohort had only TCR beta chains sequenced, and the lack of alpha or paired-chain data limited which features could be detected. Most TCR sequences were seen in very few donors, while some public TCRs were found in many individuals. The earlier analysis of 587 of the donors excluded fewer than 20 rarely observed V segments, including chromosome 9 orphons, because counts were too low. Some IMGT-functional V segments, including TRBV6-2 and TRBV6-3, could not be distinguished by the 87-base-pair reads and were therefore excluded. V-gene and J-gene trimming of TCR beta chains was associated with a missense DCLRE1C variant in a later genetic analysis, and the association was replicated in an independent cohort. In an earlier analysis of over 550 of the donors, most TCR beta V segments were observed in productive rearrangements about 87% or about 30% of the time, broadly matching IMGT annotations.

Preparation of the library involved the immunoSEQ multiplex PCR assay. A mixture of 60 forward primers for TCR Vbeta segments and 13 reverse primers for TCR Jbeta segments was used in the multiplex PCR. Amplification of the CDR3 region of rearranged TCR beta genes was performed with a multiplex PCR assay on genomic DNA. The Illumina HiSeq System was used to sequence the amplified TCR beta libraries as 87-base-pair reads. As for how the authors treated the data: In a later analysis, 70 million to 95 million unique TCR beta chains were counted across the 690 or so repertoires, and roughly 11 million of these chains were shared by at least two donors. Raw reads were error-corrected and collapsed into unique sequences with a nearest-neighbor algorithm that merged closely related sequences to remove PCR and sequencing errors. V, D and J gene segments were assigned by aligning CDR3 sequences to IMGT reference sequences. Each retained sequence needed at least a six-nucleotide match to both a V gene segment and a J gene segment. Rearrangements were classified as productive when the CDR3 lacked stop codons and remained in frame with V and J, and all other rearrangements were classified as non-productive. CDR3 was defined by IMGT convention, running from the second conserved V-encoded cysteine to the conserved J-encoded phenylalanine. In an earlier analysis of roughly 580 of the donors, sequences lacking an unambiguous match to a single V gene segment were excluded. In an earlier analysis of 587 of the donors, a V segment was called functional when productive rearrangements were above 56.7%, and segregating when the standard deviation between donors exceeded 5%. A statistical classification framework was built for diagnosing cytomegalovirus status from the catalog of TCR beta chain sequences. A later analysis assigned V and J genes by comparing TCR nucleotide sequences with IMGT/GENE-DB human TR gene sequences. Using the TCRdist pipeline, a later analysis assigned CDR3 sequences along with most-parsimonious VDJ recombination scenarios. In a later analysis, each TCR beta chain was defined by its CDR3 amino acid sequence together with its V-gene family, and reads lacking a unique V-gene family were excluded. In a later analysis, 500 to 700 highly shared, low-generation-probability nucleotide sequences were removed to address suspected cross-contamination and a sequencing artifact. A later analysis calculated a clonal expansion index for each public chain from normalized within-repertoire ranks of inferred template counts. Generation probabilities in a later analysis came from a VDJ recombination model fitted to out-of-frame rearrangements, and those results were checked against IGoR. In a later analysis, TCR-TCR, TCR-HLA and TCR-CMV co-occurrence was scored with hypergeometric tests, and a repertoire-size bias correction was applied to TCR pairs. In a later analysis, false discovery rates were estimated by permuting HLA or CMV assignments 20 times. In a later analysis, co-occurring TCRs were grouped using DBSCAN, with TCRdist sequence similarity added in when clustering inside HLA-allele-positive subsets. Repertoires with fewer than 30,000 or more than 120,000 public chains, plus five repertoires with anomalous nucleotide sharing, were excluded from co-occurrence clustering. TCRdb carries this immuneACCESS record with in-frame sequences only. Its versions omit some clonotypes, under half of them owing to an unresolved V gene in the studies checked, with the rest unexplained. The D gene and trimming were derived from the DNA, and the V and J assignments and clone size from that table. This sample is represented by 150,000 to 200,000 clones; roughly 79% of them were singletons. The top ten clonotypes cover roughly 13% of the sample.

The cohort was made up of roughly 670 healthy bone marrow donors. All cohort members were sampled while nominally healthy, although unrecorded immune exposures were likely present. The donor was CMV seropositive and belonged to the group of 270 or so seropositive cohort members. A peripheral blood sample was collected from each donor, and TCR beta sequencing was performed on peripheral blood mononuclear cells. Genomic DNA extraction from the blood cell samples was performed with the Qiagen DNeasy Blood Extraction Kit. CDR1 and CDR2, per the germline V gene, are MDHEN and SYDVKM. Spanning cysteine to phenylalanine, the CDR3 consists of 14 amino acids. Only the CDR3 portion is preserved as DNA: 42 bases, with reading frame beginning at the first base. Trimming takes 3 bases off V and 3 bases off J; junction bases not matched to a gene: 1.

Material for sequencing was PBMCs. This sequence originates from a man in his fifties or sixties in good health and CMV-seropositive. The chain links TRBV28 with TRBJ2-3, with TRBD1 identical over 9 junction bases. The CDR3 has the sequence CASSLDRGTDTQYF. The nucleotide sequence is TGTGCCAGCAGTTTGGACAGGGGAACAGATACGCAGTATTTT.